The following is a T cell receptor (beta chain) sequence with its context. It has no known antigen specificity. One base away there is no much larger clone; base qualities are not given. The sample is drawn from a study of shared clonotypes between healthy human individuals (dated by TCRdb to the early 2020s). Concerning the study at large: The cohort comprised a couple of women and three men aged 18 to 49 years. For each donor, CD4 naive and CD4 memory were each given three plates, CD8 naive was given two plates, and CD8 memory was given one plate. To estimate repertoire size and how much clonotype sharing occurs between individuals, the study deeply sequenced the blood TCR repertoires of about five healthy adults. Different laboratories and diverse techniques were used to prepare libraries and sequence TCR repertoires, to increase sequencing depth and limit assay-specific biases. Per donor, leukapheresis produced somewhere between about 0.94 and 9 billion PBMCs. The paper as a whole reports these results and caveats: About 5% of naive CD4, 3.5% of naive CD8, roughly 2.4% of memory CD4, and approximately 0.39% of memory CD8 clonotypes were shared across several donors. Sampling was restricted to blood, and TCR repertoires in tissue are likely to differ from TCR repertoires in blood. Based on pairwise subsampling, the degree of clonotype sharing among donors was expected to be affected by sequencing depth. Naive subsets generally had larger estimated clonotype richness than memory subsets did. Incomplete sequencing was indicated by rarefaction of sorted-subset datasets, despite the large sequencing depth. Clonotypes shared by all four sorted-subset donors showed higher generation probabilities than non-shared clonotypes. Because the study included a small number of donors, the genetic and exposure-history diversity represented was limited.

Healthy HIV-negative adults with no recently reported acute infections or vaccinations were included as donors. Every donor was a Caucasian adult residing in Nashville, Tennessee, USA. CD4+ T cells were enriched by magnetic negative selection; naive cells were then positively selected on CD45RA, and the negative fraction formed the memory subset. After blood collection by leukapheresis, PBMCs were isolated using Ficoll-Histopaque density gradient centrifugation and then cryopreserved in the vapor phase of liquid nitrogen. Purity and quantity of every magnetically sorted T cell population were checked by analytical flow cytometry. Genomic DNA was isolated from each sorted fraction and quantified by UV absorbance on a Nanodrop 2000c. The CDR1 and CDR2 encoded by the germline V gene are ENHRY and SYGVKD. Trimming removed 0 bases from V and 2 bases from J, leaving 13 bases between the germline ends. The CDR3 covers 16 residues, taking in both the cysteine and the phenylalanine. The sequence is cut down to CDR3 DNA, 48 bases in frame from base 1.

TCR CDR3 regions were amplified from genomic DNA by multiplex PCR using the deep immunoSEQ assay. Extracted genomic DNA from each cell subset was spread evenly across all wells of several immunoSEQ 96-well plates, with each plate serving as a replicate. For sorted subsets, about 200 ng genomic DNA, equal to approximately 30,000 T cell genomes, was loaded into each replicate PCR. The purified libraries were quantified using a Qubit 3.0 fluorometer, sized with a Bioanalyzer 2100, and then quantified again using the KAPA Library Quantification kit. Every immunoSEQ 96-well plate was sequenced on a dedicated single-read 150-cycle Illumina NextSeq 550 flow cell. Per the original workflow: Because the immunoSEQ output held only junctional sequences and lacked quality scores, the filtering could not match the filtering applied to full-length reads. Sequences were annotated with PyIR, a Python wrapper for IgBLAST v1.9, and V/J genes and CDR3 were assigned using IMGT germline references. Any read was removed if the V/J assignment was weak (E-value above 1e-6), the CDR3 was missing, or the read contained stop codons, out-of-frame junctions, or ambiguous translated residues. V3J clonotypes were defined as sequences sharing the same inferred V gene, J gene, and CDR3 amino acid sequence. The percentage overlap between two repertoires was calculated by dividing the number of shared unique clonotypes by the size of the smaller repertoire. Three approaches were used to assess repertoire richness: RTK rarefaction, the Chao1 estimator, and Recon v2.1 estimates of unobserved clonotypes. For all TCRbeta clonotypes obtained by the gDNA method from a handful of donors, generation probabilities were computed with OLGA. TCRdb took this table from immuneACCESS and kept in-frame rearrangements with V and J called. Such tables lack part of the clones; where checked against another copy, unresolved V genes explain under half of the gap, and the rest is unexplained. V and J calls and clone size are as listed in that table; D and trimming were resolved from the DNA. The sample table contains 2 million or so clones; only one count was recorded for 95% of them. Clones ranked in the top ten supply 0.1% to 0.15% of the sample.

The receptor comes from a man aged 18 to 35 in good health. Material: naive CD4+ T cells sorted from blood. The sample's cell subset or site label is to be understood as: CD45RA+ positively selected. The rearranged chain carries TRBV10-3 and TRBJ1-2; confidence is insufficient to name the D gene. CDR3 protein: CAISESSGRKNYGYTF. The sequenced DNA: TGTGCCATCAGTGAGTCTTCCGGGCGCAAAAACTATGGCTACACCTTC.